The rows below give T cell receptor beta chains drawn from one sample of a study of T-cell memory formation after mild COVID-19. TCRdb ran MiXCR on the 5' RACE reads and lists one entry per CDR3 protein. Altogether around 200,000 distinct CDR3 sequences are present, about 18% being singletons, with the ten largest covering approximately 4%. Sequencing input: PBMCs or a T cell subset sorted from them (not recorded which). Receptors originate from a man aged 18 to 29 who had mild COVID-19 (a few samples of this study predate the infection). Cell type and time point are not known. Each CDR3 is given with its conserved first and last residue. The size field is filled for only some rows; it gives once, few, many or a size class.

J: TRBJ1-5
V: TRBV5-6
size: NA
CDR3: CASSLAEGHQPQHF

J: TRBJ1-1
V: TRBV6-5
size: NA
CDR3: CASSYFLPTVNTEAFF

J: TRBJ1-1
V: TRBV5-1
size: few
CDR3: CASRGMDSTEAFF

J: TRBJ2-3
V: TRBV6-6
size: few
CDR3: CASRKDGSGTQYF

J: TRBJ2-2
V: TRBV6-1
size: NA
CDR3: CAGRYRGQGGELFF

J: TRBJ2-7
V: TRBV28
size: few
CDR3: CASGAQGPYEQYF

J: TRBJ2-7
V: TRBV5-4
size: NA
CDR3: CASSSPAGRDYEQYF

J: TRBJ2-1
V: TRBV5-1
size: many
CDR3: CASSLANVALGDEQFF

J: TRBJ2-3
V: TRBV2
size: NA
CDR3: CASPTPGQRTDTQYF

J: TRBJ2-4
V: TRBV7-2
size: NA
CDR3: CASSFSTRGRNIQYF

J: TRBJ2-1
V: TRBV11-2
size: NA
CDR3: CASSFGEARAYNEQFF

J: TRBJ1-5
V: TRBV6-6
size: NA
CDR3: CASSSGLPQHF

J: TRBJ2-3
V: TRBV7-3
size: many
CDR3: CASSSGGTDTQYF

J: TRBJ2-5
V: TRBV15
size: NA
CDR3: CATGSGYQETQYF

J: TRBJ1-1
V: TRBV6-1
size: NA
CDR3: CASGIAEAFF

J: TRBJ1-2
V: TRBV20-1
size: NA
CDR3: CSAAVSGTDNYGYTF

J: TRBJ1-3
V: TRBV7-2
size: few
CDR3: CASSLVGASGNTIYF

J: TRBJ1-3
V: TRBV7-2
size: many
CDR3: CASSLQGAGNTIYF

J: TRBJ2-5
V: TRBV7-2
size: NA
CDR3: CASSLGQGTETQYF

J: TRBJ1-1
V: TRBV3-1
size: NA
CDR3: CASSTAGGSAFF

J: TRBJ1-6
V: TRBV16
size: NA
CDR3: CASSHMWNSPLHF

J: TRBJ1-6
V: TRBV4-3
size: NA
CDR3: CASSQEGQYNSPLHF

J: TRBJ1-1
V: TRBV5-1
size: few
CDR3: CASSPGSYTEAFF

J: TRBJ1-2
V: TRBV7-2
size: NA
CDR3: CASSPQGGTNYGYTF